This TCR beta chain was identified during a study of cytomegalovirus exposure and HLA in healthy donors. This PCR relied on a set of 60 Vbeta primers and 13 Jbeta primers. Clones were sequenced by immunoSEQ multiplex PCR, and TCRdb holds only the in-frame ones, with some missing. The sample consists of approximately 140,000 clones, around 72% of them appearing once. Trimming at V came to 4 bases and at J to 7 bases, leaving 12 bases not matched to a gene. The CDR3 consists of 16 residues. Germline V lookup: CDR1 MGHDK, CDR2 SYGVNS. This clone counts as medium-sized (0.01 to 0.1%). The rearrangement uses TRBV25-1 and TRBJ2-5; 10 nucleotides match TRBD1. Sequenced: PBMCs. This clonotype originated in a middle-aged woman in good health and CMV-seronegative. CDR3 coding DNA: TGTGCCAGCAGTGTCCGACAGGGGGCCCAGGACTTGACCCAGTACTTC. Residues: CASSVRQGAQDLTQYF.